This T cell receptor beta chain was retrieved from a study of blood T cell repertoires in COVID-19 (dated by TCRdb to 2018 to 2020). With regard to the full study: Samples from collaborators originated in the United States, Italy and Spain and spanned both the acute and convalescent phases of COVID-19. The repertoires were released in a freely available public database meant as a resource for research on the immune response to SARS-CoV-2. Where available, HLA class I and class II types were obtained from metadata supplied by the sample provider rather than from assay-based typing. The samples were drawn from the first 160 participants of the ongoing ImmuneRACE study and from over 950 subjects provided by 6 global collaborators. The dataset comprised deeply sampled blood TCRbeta repertoires from subjects exposed to, actively infected with, or recovered from COVID-19. The material from the prospective study consisted of cDNA or gDNA derived from T cells, B-cell-depleted T cells, or PBMCs. Nearly every sample came with metadata listing a de-identified subject ID, COVID-19 status, age in years and sex. Paper-wide results and their limitations: The quantity of clinical and demographic metadata differed by source and by participant and was supplied without curation.

From the cysteine through the phenylalanine, the CDR3 covers 14 amino acids. Of all the DNA, just the CDR3 is kept, 42 bases in frame from base 1. Trimming leaves V shorter by 1 base and J shorter by 10 bases, with the junction holding 6 bases beyond the gene matches. The germline V gene gives CDR1 as SGHDN and CDR2 as FVKESK. Note on this clone: Its cognate antigen has yet to be identified. It has no much larger one-base neighbor in the sample; base qualities were not kept.

TCRbeta CDR3 regions were amplified from genomic DNA by means of the immunoSEQ Assay, a bias-controlled multiplex PCR. The authors processed their data as follows. The number of nucleated cells in each sample was estimated from the amplification of reference gene primers within the assay. To quantify the absolute abundance of each unique TCRbeta CDR3 rearrangement, sequence reads were collapsed and filtered. Productive Simpson clonality was computed per sample as the square root of Simpson's diversity index over productive rearrangements. TCRdb provides this immuneACCESS table in a form limited to in-frame rearrangements. Some clones are lacking; in checked studies, under half of them reflect an unresolved V gene, and why the rest are absent is not known. Clone size and the V and J calls come from that table; the DNA yielded D and trimming. The sample table contains around 94,000 clones; only one count was recorded for around 80% of them. The ten largest clones add up to roughly 10% of the sample.

Collaborating institutions collected whole blood in K2EDTA tubes following their own protocols. Collaborator samples were shipped for TCRbeta analysis as frozen whole blood, isolated PBMCs, or DNA extracted from either sample type. This clonotype was obtained from a man aged 60-69 years with active or convalescent COVID-19. Recombination linked TRBV14 to TRBJ1-5; 8 central bases correspond to TRBD1. Sequenced material: peripheral blood. DNA sequence: TGTGCCAGCAGCCAAGGTGACAGGGGTTTTCCCCAGCATTTT. Its coded protein is CASSQGDRGFPQHF.